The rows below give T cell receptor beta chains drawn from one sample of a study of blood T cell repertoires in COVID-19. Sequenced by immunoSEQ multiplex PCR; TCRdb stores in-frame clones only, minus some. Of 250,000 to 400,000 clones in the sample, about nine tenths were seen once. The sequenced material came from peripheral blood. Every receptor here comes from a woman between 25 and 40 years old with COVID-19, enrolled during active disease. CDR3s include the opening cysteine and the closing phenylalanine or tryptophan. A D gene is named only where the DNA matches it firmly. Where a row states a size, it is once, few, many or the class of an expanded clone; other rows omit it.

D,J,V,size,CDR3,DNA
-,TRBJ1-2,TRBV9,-,CASSVEGYSNYGYTF,TGTGCCAGCAGCGTAGAGGGGTACTCTAACTATGGCTACACCTTC
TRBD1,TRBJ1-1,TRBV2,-,CASSERLAGGGNTEAFF,TGTGCCAGCAGTGAACGTTTAGCAGGGGGCGGGAACACTGAAGCTTTCTTT
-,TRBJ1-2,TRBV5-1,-,CASSLKSSLGAGGYTF,TGCGCCAGCAGCTTGAAGTCCTCTTTGGGGGCGGGTGGCTACACCTTC
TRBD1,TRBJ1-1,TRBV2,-,CASSRDRDTEAFF,TGTGCCAGCAGCCGGGACAGGGATACTGAAGCTTTCTTT
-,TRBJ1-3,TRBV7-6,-,CASRGGDGNTIYF,TGTGCCAGCCGCGGGGGAGATGGAAACACCATATATTTT
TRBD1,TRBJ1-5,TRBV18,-,CASSTGERQPQHF,TGTGCCAGCTCTACAGGGGAACGTCAGCCCCAGCATTTT
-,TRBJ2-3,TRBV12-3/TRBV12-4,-,CASSVGLLNTQYF,TGTGCCAGCAGTGTTGGACTACTTAATACGCAGTATTTT
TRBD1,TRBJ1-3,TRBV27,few,CASSPLTGGGNTIYF,TGTGCCAGCAGTCCGTTGACAGGGGGAGGAAACACCATATATTTT
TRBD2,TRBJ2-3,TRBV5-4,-,CASSLAGQNTDTQYF,TGTGCCAGCAGCCTAGCGGGGCAAAACACAGATACGCAGTATTTT
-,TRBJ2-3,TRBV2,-,CASSRGWDTQYF,TGTGCCAGCAGTCGGGGGTGGGATACGCAGTATTTT
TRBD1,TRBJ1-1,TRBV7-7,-,CASSPHTGGTEAFF,TGTGCTAGCAGCCCGCACACAGGGGGCACTGAAGCTTTCTTT
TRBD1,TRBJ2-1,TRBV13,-,CASSSRGPYNEQFF,TGTGCCAGCAGCTCCAGGGGGCCCTACAATGAGCAGTTCTTC
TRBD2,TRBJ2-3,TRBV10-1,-,CASSGGGARPDTQYF,TGCGCCAGCAGTGGCGGGGGGGCCAGGCCAGATACGCAGTATTTT
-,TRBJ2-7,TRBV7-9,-,CASMDTYEQYF,TGTGCCAGCATGGACACCTACGAGCAGTACTTC
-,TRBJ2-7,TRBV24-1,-,CATSDFGSYEQYF,TGTGCCACCAGTGATTTCGGTTCCTACGAGCAGTACTTC
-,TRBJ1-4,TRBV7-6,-,CASSRGAATNEKLFF,TGTGCCAGCAGTCGGGGGGCTGCAACTAATGAAAAACTGTTTTTT
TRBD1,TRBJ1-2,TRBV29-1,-,CSVGQGAGYTF,TGCAGCGTGGGACAGGGTGCCGGCTACACCTTC
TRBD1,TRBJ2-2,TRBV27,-,CASSTTGGFTGELFF,TGTGCCAGCAGTACGACAGGGGGCTTCACCGGGGAGCTGTTTTTT
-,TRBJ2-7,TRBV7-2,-,CASSGGGFLSYEQYF,TGTGCCAGCAGCGGCGGCGGGTTCCTCTCCTACGAGCAGTACTTC
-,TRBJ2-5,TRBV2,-,CASSEALRLVTRPETQYF,TGTGCCAGCAGTGAAGCGCTTCGGCTAGTCACCCGCCCCGAGACCCAGTACTTC
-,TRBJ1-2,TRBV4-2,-,CASSQDPGTGYGYTF,TGTGCCAGCAGCCAAGATCCAGGGACTGGCTATGGCTACACCTTC
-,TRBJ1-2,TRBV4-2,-,CASSPDTGFPNYGYTF,TGTGCCAGCAGCCCCGATACAGGTTTTCCTAACTATGGCTACACCTTC
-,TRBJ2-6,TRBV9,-,CASSPWRGANVLTF,TGTGCCAGCAGTCCTTGGAGGGGGGCCAACGTCCTGACTTTC
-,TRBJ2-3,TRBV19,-,CASSSTLGTDTQYF,TGTGCCAGTAGTTCTACGCTCGGCACAGATACGCAGTATTTT
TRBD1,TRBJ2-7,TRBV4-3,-,CASSQEWQGAYEQYF,TGCGCCAGCAGCCAAGAATGGCAGGGGGCCTACGAGCAGTACTTC
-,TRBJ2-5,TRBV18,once,CASSPRGRETQYF,TGTGCCAGCTCACCAAGGGGGAGAGAGACCCAGTACTTC
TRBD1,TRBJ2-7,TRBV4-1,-,CASSQIGGSHEQYF,TGCGCCAGCAGCCAAATAGGGGGCTCCCACGAGCAGTACTTC
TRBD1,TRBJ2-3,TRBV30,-,CAWSIWTGGTDTQYF,TGTGCCTGGAGTATTTGGACAGGGGGCACGGATACGCAGTATTTT
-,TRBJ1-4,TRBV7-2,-,CASSLVTGNEKLFF,TGTGCCAGCAGCTTAGTAACGGGAAATGAAAAACTGTTTTTT
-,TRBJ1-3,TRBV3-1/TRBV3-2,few,CASREYAGGNTIYF,TGTGCCAGCAGGGAATACGCGGGGGGAAACACCATATATTTT
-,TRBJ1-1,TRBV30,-,CAWRQNMNTEAFF,TGTGCCTGGAGACAGAACATGAACACTGAAGCTTTCTTT
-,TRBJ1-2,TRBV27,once,CASSLTPHGDGYTF,TGTGCCAGCAGTTTAACGCCTCACGGGGATGGCTACACCTTC
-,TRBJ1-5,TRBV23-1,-,CAKERASNQPQHF,TGCGCTAAGGAGAGGGCGAGCAATCAGCCCCAGCATTTT
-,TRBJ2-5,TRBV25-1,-,CASSEYSTGTTFETQYF,TGTGCCAGCAGTGAATATTCAACAGGGACGACGTTCGAGACCCAGTACTTC
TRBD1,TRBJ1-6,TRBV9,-,CASSATGQANSPLHF,TGTGCCAGCAGCGCCACTGGACAGGCAAATTCACCCCTCCACTTT
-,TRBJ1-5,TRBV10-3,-,CAISEKGDNNQPQHF,TGTGCCATCAGTGAAAAAGGGGATAACAATCAGCCCCAGCATTTT
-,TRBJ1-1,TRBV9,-,CASSVMTAATEAFF,TGTGCCAGCAGCGTCATGACGGCGGCCACTGAAGCTTTCTTT